This record looks at one TCR beta chain sequence and its context. The antigen remains undetermined. The data derive from a study of PD-L1 blockade in urothelial cancer. As for the study in general: The number of prior chemotherapy regimens per patient was 0 to 3. The study, taken as a whole, reports: Prediction of better survival came from below-median pretreatment blood TCR clonality.

Time point in this sample: peripheral blood 6 weeks after treatment start. CDR1 is LNHDA, CDR2 SQIVND, per germline (reference sequence). This CDR3 has 14 amino acids. Trimming removed 3 bases at V and 3 bases at J, with 9 bases between. Only in-frame clones appear in the TCRdb table, and some are missing; sequencing was by immunoSEQ multiplex PCR. The sample consists of over 40,000 clones, 80% to 90% of them appearing once. Specimen: PBMCs, collected around atezolizumab (anti-PD-L1) treatment. This TCR came from a man between 65 and 85 years old with urothelial cancer. V gene TRBV19 combines with J gene TRBJ2-1, with D maybe TRBD2 (5 bases). The CDR3 loop reads CASSMGADYNEQFF. CDR3 coding DNA: TGTGCCAGTAGTATGGGAGCGGACTACAATGAGCAGTTCTTC.